Sequencing of this T cell receptor beta chain was carried out in a study of blood T cells in healthy people across ages. With 4 bases clipped from V and 4 bases from J, the junction kept 3 bases outside the gene matches. Looked up from germline, CDR1 is MRHNA and CDR2 is SNTAGT. The CDR3 extends over 13 amino acids. Study results and caveats: Older age went with lower TCR beta diversity per million T cells, in a roughly linear way.

A note on this clonotype: The antigen is unknown.

The second PCR ran about 6 to 12 cycles with a sample-barcoded 5' primer and J-beta primers. Each cDNA molecule carried a tag from a template-switch adaptor that contained 12 random nucleotides. TCRdb processed the 5' RACE reads anew with MiXCR; each CDR3 protein has one entry. The table has about 750,000 distinct CDR3 sequences, roughly 50% seen once; the top ten hold approximately 41%. The chain combines TRBV6-4 with TRBJ1-1; TRBD1 aligns across 7 bases. The material sequenced was blood. This TCR came from an elderly man in good health. CDR3 protein: CASSANRGTEAFF. The CDR3 DNA sequence: TGTGCCAGCAGTGCCAACAGGGGCACTGAAGCTTTCTTT.